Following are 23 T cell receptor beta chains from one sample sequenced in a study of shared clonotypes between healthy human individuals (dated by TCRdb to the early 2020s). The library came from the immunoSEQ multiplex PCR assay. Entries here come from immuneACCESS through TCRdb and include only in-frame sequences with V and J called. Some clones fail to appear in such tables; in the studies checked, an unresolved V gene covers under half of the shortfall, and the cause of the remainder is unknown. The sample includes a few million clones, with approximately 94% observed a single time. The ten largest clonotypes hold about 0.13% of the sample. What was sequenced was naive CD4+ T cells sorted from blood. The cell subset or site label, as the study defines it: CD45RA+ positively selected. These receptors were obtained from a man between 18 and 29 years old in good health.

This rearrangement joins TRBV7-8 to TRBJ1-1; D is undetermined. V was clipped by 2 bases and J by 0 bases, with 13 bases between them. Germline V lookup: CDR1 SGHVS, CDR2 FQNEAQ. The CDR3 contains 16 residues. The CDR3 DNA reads TGTGCCAGCAGCTTAACCCCTCCCCCGATGAACACTGAAGCTTTCTTT. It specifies CASSLTPPPMNTEAFF.

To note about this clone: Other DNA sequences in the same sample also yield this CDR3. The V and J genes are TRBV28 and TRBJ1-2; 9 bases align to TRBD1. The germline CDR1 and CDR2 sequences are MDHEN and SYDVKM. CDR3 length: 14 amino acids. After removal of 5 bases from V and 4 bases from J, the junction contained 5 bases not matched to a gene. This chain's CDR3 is CASSPTGGGYGYTF. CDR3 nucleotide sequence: TGTGCCAGCAGTCCCACAGGGGGCGGCTATGGCTACACCTTC.

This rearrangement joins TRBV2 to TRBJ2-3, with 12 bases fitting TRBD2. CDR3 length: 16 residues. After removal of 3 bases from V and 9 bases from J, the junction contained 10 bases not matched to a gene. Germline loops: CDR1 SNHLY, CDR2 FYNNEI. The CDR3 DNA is TGTGCCAGCAGTGAGGTGGTACTAGCGGGGGGTGAAACGCAGTATTTT. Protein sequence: CASSEVVLAGGETQYF.

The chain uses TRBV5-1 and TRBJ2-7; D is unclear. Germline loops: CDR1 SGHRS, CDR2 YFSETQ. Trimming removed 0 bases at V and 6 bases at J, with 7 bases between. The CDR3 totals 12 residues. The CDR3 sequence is CASSLGGSEQYF. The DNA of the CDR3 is TGCGCCAGCAGCTTGGGGGGATCCGAGCAGTACTTC. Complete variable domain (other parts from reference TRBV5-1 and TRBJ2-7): KAGVTQTPRYLIKTRGQQVTLSCSPISGHRSVSWYQQTPGQGLQFLFEYFSETQRNKGNFPGRFSGRQFSNSRSEMNVSTLELGDSALYLCASSLGGSEQYFGPGTRLTVT.

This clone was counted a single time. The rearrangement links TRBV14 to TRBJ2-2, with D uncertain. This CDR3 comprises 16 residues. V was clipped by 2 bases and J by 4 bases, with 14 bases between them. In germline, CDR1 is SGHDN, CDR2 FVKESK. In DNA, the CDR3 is TGTGCCAGCAGCCAAATGCAAGGGCGTAGCACCGGGGAGCTGTTTTTT. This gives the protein CASSQMQGRSTGELFF.

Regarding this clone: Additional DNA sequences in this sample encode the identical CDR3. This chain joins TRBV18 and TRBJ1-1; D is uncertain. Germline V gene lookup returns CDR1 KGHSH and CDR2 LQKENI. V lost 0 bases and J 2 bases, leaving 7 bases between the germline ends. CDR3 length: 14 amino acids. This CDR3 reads CASSPPSVNTEAFF. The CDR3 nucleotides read TGTGCCAGCTCACCACCGTCAGTCAACACTGAAGCTTTCTTT.

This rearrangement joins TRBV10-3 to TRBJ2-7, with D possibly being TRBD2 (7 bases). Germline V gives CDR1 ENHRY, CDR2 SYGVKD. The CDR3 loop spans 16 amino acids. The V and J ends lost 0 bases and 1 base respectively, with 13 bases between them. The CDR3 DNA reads TGTGCCATCAGTGAGTCTGGGAGGGGGAGGTCCTACGAGCAGTACTTC. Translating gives CAISESGRGRSYEQYF.

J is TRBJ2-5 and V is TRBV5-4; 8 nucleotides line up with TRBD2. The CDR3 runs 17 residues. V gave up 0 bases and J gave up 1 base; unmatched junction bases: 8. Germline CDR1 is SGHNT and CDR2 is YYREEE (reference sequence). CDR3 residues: CASSLGGGSGIQETQYF. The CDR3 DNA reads TGTGCCAGCAGCTTGGGAGGTGGTAGCGGGATCCAAGAGACCCAGTACTTC.

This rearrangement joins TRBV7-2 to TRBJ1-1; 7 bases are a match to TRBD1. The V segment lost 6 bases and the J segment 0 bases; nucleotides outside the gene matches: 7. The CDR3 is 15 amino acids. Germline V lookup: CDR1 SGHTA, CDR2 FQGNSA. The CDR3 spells CASRVAGGLNTEAFF. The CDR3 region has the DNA TGTGCCAGCAGGGTCGCAGGGGGTTTGAACACTGAAGCTTTCTTT. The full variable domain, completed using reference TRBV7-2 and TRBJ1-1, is GAGVSQSPSNKVTEKGKDVELRCDPISGHTALYWYRQSLGQGLEFLIYFQGNSAPDKSGLPSDRFSAERTGGSVSTLTIQRTQQEDSAVYLCASRVAGGLNTEAFFGQGTRLTVV.

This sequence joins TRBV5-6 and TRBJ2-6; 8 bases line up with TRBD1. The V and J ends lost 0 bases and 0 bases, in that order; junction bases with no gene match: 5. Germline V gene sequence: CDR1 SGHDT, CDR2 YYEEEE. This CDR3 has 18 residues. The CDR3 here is CASSLVGTGLSGANVLTF. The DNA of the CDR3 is TGTGCCAGCAGCTTGGTAGGGACAGGCCTCTCTGGGGCCAACGTCCTGACTTTC. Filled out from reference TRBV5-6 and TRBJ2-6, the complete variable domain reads DAGVTQSPTHLIKTRGQQVTLRCSPKSGHDTVSWYQQALGQGPQFIFQYYEEEERQRGNFPDRFSGHQFPNYSSELNVNALLLGDSALYLCASSLVGTGLSGANVLTFGAGSRLTVL.

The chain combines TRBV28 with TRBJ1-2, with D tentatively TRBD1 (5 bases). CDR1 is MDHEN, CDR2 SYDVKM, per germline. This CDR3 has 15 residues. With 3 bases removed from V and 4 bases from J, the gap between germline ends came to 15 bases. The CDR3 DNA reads TGTGCCAGCAGTTTGGGGGGGTTGGAGTTCTATGGCTACACCTTC. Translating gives CASSLGGLEFYGYTF.

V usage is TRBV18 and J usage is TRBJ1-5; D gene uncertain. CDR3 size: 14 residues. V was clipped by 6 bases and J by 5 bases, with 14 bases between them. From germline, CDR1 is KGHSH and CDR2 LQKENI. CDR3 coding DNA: TGTGCCAGCTCCCCAAATAGGGATGATCAGCCCCAGCATTTT. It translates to CASSPNRDDQPQHF.

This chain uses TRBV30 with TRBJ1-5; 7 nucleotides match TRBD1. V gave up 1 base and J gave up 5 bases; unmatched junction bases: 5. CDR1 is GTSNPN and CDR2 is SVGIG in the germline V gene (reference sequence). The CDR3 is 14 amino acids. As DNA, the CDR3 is TGTGCCTGGAGTGGGGACAGAACTTATCAGCCCCAGCATTTT. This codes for CAWSGDRTYQPQHF.

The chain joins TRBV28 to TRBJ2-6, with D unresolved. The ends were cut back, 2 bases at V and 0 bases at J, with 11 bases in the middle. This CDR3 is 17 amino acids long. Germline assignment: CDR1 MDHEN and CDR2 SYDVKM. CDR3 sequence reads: CASSLGGVSSGANVLTF. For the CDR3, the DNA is TGTGCCAGCAGTTTAGGTGGGGTTAGCTCTGGGGCCAACGTCCTGACTTTC.

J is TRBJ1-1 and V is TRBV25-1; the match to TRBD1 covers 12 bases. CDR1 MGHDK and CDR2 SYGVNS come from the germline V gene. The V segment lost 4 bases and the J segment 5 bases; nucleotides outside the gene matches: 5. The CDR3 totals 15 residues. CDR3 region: CASSGDRGLGTEAFF. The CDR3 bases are TGTGCCAGCAGTGGGGACAGGGGGCTCGGGACTGAAGCTTTCTTT. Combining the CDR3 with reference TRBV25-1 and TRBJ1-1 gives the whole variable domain EADIYQTPRYLVIGTGKKITLECSQTMGHDKMYWYQQDPGMELHLIHYSYGVNSTEKGDLSSESTVSRIRTEHFPLTLESARPSHTSQYLCASSGDRGLGTEAFFGQGTRLTVV.

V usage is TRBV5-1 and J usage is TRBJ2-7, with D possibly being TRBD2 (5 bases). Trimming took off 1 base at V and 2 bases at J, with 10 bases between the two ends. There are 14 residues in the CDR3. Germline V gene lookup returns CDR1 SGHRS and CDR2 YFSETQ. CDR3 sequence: CASSLSGYPYEQYF. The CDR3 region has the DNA TGCGCCAGCAGCTTGTCGGGATACCCCTACGAGCAGTACTTC.

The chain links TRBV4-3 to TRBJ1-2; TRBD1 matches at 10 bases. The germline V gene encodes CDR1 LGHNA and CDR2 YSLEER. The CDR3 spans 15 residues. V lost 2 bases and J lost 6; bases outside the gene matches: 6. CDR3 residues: CASSQKGQGVDGYTF. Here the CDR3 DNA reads TGCGCCAGCAGCCAAAAAGGACAGGGGGTTGATGGCTACACCTTC.

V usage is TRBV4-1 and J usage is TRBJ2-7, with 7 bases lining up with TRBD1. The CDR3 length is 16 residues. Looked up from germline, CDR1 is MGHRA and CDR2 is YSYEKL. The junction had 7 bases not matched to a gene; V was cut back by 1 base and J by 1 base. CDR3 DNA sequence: TGCGCCAGCAGCCAAGTTAGGGACAGACCATCCTACGAGCAGTACTTC. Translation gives CASSQVRDRPSYEQYF.

The CDR3 sequence: CASSFPGQGGVTEAFF. Here the CDR3 DNA reads TGTGCCAGCAGCTTCCCCGGACAGGGGGGCGTCACTGAAGCTTTCTTT. This sequence joins TRBV5-4 and TRBJ1-1; 10 bases align to TRBD1. Germline values: CDR1 SGHNT, CDR2 YYREEE (reference sequence). This CDR3 comprises 16 residues. Trimming took 2 bases from V and 4 from J; bases not matched to a gene: 8.

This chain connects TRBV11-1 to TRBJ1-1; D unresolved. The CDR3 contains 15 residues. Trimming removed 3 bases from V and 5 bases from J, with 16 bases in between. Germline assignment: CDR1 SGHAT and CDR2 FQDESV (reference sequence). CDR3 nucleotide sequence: TGTGCCAGCAGCTTGCTCGACCCGATGGGGACTGAAGCTTTCTTT. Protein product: CASSLLDPMGTEAFF.

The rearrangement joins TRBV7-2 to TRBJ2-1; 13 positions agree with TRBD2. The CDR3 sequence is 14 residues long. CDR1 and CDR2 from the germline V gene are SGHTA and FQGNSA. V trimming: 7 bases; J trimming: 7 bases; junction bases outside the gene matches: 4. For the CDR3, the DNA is TGTGCCAGCACCGGACTAGCGGGAGTTAATGAGCAGTTCTTC. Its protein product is CASTGLAGVNEQFF.

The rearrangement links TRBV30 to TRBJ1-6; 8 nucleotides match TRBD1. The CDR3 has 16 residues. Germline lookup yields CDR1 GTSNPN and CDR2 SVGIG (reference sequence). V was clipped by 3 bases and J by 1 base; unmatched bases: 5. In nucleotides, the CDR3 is TGTGCCTGGAGCGCCCAGGGGGCTTCCTATAATTCACCCCTCCACTTT. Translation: CAWSAQGASYNSPLHF. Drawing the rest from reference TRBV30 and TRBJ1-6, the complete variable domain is SQTIHQWPATLVQPVGSPLSLECTVEGTSNPNLYWYRQAAGRGLQLLFYSVGIGQISSEVPQNLSASRPQDRQFILSSKKLLLSDSGFYLCAWSAQGASYNSPLHFGNGTRLTVT.

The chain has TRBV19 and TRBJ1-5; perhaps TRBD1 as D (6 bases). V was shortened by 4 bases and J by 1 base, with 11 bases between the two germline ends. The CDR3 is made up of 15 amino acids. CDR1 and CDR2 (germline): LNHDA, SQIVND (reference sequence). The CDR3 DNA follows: TGTGCCAGTAGTACGACCGGGACAAGCAATCAGCCCCAGCATTTT. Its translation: CASSTTGTSNQPQHF.